This T cell receptor beta chain is drawn from a study of T cells in Graves' hyperthyroidism and ophthalmopathy. Graves' hyperthyroidism without ophthalmopathy progression within 18 months was termed stable. RNA transcripts gave rise to amplified TCR beta CDR3 regions. First-round RT-PCR targeting the TCR CDR3 was performed with the HTBI primer set. TCRdb reanalysed the multiplex PCR reads using MiXCR and keeps one entry per CDR3 protein. The sample records about 560,000 distinct CDR3 sequences, roughly 46% being singletons. Germline V lookup: CDR1 DFQATT, CDR2 SNEGSKA (reference sequence). CDR3 size: 13 residues. V lost 5 bases, J lost 2 bases, and 13 bases lay in between.

This clonotype was sampled from a woman aged 18 to 35 with Graves' hyperthyroidism. This rearrangement joins TRBV20-1 to TRBJ2-7; tentative D call: TRBD1 (5 bases). The sample consisted of peripheral blood or thyroid tissue (not recorded which). CDR3 in DNA: TGCAGTGCTTCCAGGGTAGGGCCCTACGAGCAGTACTTC. This gives the protein CSASRVGPYEQYF.